This is a list of T cell receptor beta chains from one sample in a study of CD8 T cells in ankylosing spondylitis. TCRdb reprocessed the 5' RACE reads with MiXCR, giving one entry per CDR3 protein. The sample has 100,000 to 150,000 distinct CDR3 sequences, under 20% seen once. The sequencing sample was made of blood, either unsorted or a sorted T cell fraction (not recorded which). Receptor source: a male donor with ankylosing spondylitis. Both conserved end residues are part of each CDR3. The D gene is left open where the match is weak. Rows may omit the clone size; those that give it use once, few, many or a size class.

abundance | j_gene | d_gene | v_gene | len | CDR3aa | CDR3nt
few | TRBJ1-2 | TRBD1 | TRBV20-1 | 14 | CSARGDRVPYGYTF | TGCAGTGCTAGAGGCGACAGGGTACCCTATGGCTACACCTTC
NA | TRBJ2-5 | NA | TRBV4-1 | 15 | CASSQGVGWGETQYF | TGCGCCAGCAGCCAAGGTGTGGGTTGGGGAGAGACCCAGTACTTC
few | TRBJ2-1 | NA | TRBV5-8 | 11 | CASSLARVGIF | TGTGCCAGCAGCTTGGCCAGAGTAGGAATCTTC
NA | TRBJ2-3 | TRBD2 | TRBV20-1 | 16 | CSAPRTSGSSTDTQYF | TGCAGTGCCCCCCGGACTAGCGGGAGTAGCACAGATACGCAGTATTTT
few | TRBJ2-7 | TRBD2 | TRBV13 | 15 | CASSFGLAGSYEQYF | TGTGCCAGCAGCTTTGGTCTAGCGGGCTCCTACGAGCAGTACTTC
NA | TRBJ2-1 | NA | TRBV27 | 16 | CASSARGPNSYNEQFF | TGTGCCAGCAGTGCCAGAGGCCCGAACTCCTACAATGAGCAGTTCTTC
NA | TRBJ2-2 | TRBD1 | TRBV4-2 | 15 | CASSLGQGAAGELFF | TGTGCCAGCAGCCTGGGACAGGGGGCCGCCGGGGAGCTGTTTTTT
once | TRBJ1-1 | TRBD1 | TRBV20-1 | 12 | CSAETGTIEAFF | TGCAGTGCTGAGACAGGGACCATTGAAGCTTTCTTT
NA | TRBJ2-5 | NA | TRBV5-4 | 15 | CASSLGLDLRETQYF | TGTGCCAGCAGCTTGGGGCTTGACCTGAGGGAGACCCAGTACTTC
NA | TRBJ2-7 | NA | TRBV7-8 | 14 | CASSLGPAVGEQYF | TGTGCCAGCAGCTTAGGCCCAGCAGTCGGCGAGCAGTACTTC
many | TRBJ1-3 | TRBD1 | TRBV4-1 | 17 | CASSQTPGQGFGNTIYF | TGCGCCAGCAGCCAAACCCCGGGACAGGGGTTCGGAAACACCATATATTTT
NA | TRBJ2-3 | TRBD1 | TRBV7-8 | 17 | CASSPTSRDSITDTQYF | TGTGCCAGCAGCCCCACCTCCCGGGACAGCATCACAGATACGCAGTATTTT
NA | TRBJ2-3 | NA | TRBV6-2/TRBV6-3 | 14 | CASSYVASTDTQYF | TGTGCCAGCAGTTACGTGGCTAGCACAGATACGCAGTATTTT
few | TRBJ2-1 | NA | TRBV5-6 | 15 | CASSLAALRGNEQFF | TGTGCCAGCAGCTTGGCCGCACTCCGCGGGAATGAGCAGTTCTTC
many | TRBJ2-1 | TRBD1 | TRBV12-3/TRBV12-4 | 17 | CASSLGGLGQGYNEQFF | TGTGCCAGCAGCCTGGGAGGATTAGGACAGGGCTACAATGAGCAGTTCTTC
NA | TRBJ1-2 | TRBD1 | TRBV9 | 15 | CASSPSNPGQYGYTF | TGTGCCAGCAGCCCAAGCAACCCGGGACAGTATGGCTACACCTTC
few | TRBJ1-1 | NA | TRBV13 | 15 | CASSPPRLTYPEAFF | TGTGCCAGCAGCCCTCCGAGGCTCACGTACCCTGAAGCTTTCTTT
few | TRBJ2-3 | TRBD1 | TRBV3-1 | 17 | CASSPKFGTGGTDTQYF | TGTGCCAGCAGCCCAAAGTTCGGGACAGGGGGCACAGATACGCAGTATTTT
NA | TRBJ2-5 | NA | TRBV4-3 | 18 | CASSQAGVGGSALETQYF | TGCGCCAGCAGCCAAGCGGGAGTGGGGGGATCCGCACTAGAGACCCAGTACTTC
NA | TRBJ2-7 | TRBD2 | TRBV9 | 14 | CASSPRTSSYEQYF | TGTGCCAGCAGCCCACGGACTAGTTCCTACGAGCAGTACTTC
NA | TRBJ1-6 | TRBD1 | TRBV12-3/TRBV12-4 | 14 | CASSYQGARSPLHF | TGTGCCAGCAGTTATCAGGGGGCTAGGTCACCCCTCCACTTT
NA | TRBJ1-1 | NA | TRBV6-1 | 14 | CASSGLGPNTEAFF | TGTGCCAGCAGTGGCCTAGGACCGAACACTGAAGCTTTCTTT
few | TRBJ2-6 | TRBD1 | TRBV29-1 | 15 | CSVQGASSGANVLTF | TGCAGCGTTCAGGGGGCCTCCTCTGGGGCCAACGTCCTGACTTTC
NA | TRBJ2-7 | TRBD1 | TRBV2 | 12 | CASVRGTYEQYF | TGTGCCAGCGTCAGGGGGACATACGAGCAGTACTTC
many | TRBJ2-1 | TRBD2 | TRBV5-1 | 16 | CASSLGLAGGGNEQFF | TGCGCCAGCAGCTTGGGTCTAGCGGGAGGTGGCAATGAGCAGTTCTTC
few | TRBJ2-2 | NA | TRBV27 | 15 | CASRFPTGNTGELFF | TGTGCCAGCAGATTTCCGACAGGGAACACCGGGGAGCTGTTTTTT
few | TRBJ2-1 | NA | TRBV24-1 | 16 | CATSAPDPPSYNEQFF | TGTGCCACCAGTGCCCCCGACCCCCCTTCCTACAATGAGCAGTTCTTC
few | TRBJ2-7 | TRBD2 | TRBV12-3/TRBV12-4 | 14 | CASSLSGGPYEQYF | TGTGCCAGCAGTTTATCGGGAGGACCCTACGAGCAGTACTTC
NA | TRBJ1-1 | NA | TRBV7-9 | 17 | CASSYSLELGTISEAFF | TGTGCCAGCAGCTATAGTCTAGAGTTAGGGACAATTTCTGAAGCTTTCTTT
few | TRBJ2-7 | TRBD2 | TRBV7-2 | 15 | CASSLGTSGIDEQYF | TGTGCCAGCAGCTTAGGGACTAGCGGGATAGACGAGCAGTACTTC
many | TRBJ2-4 | NA | TRBV4-1 | 14 | CASSQELGSDIQYF | TGCGCCAGCAGCCAAGAGCTGGGGAGTGACATTCAGTACTTC
few | TRBJ2-3 | NA | TRBV5-1 | 16 | CASSMFEAGWTDTQYF | TGCGCCAGCAGCATGTTCGAGGCAGGGTGGACCGATACGCAGTATTTT
NA | TRBJ2-6 | NA | TRBV7-8 | 13 | CASSSAGANVLTF | TGTGCCAGCAGCTCGGCTGGGGCCAACGTCCTGACTTTC
few | TRBJ2-1 | TRBD1 | TRBV5-1 | 15 | CASSLEQGQGNEQFF | TGCGCCAGCAGCTTGGAACAGGGACAGGGCAATGAGCAGTTCTTC
few | TRBJ2-1 | TRBD2 | TRBV27 | 16 | CASSLWGGSSYNEQFF | TGTGCCAGCAGTTTATGGGGCGGGAGCTCCTACAATGAGCAGTTCTTC
few | TRBJ2-1 | TRBD2 | TRBV9 | 16 | CASSTVAGVVYNEQFF | TGTGCCAGCAGCACAGTAGCGGGAGTCGTCTACAATGAGCAGTTCTTC
many | TRBJ2-1 | NA | TRBV7-9 | 12 | CASSLGRNEQFF | TGTGCCAGCAGTTTAGGGCGCAATGAGCAGTTCTTC
few | TRBJ2-7 | NA | TRBV15 | 14 | CATSREGVTYEQYF | TGTGCCACCAGCAGAGAAGGTGTCACCTACGAGCAGTACTTC
NA | TRBJ2-7 | NA | TRBV29-1 | 13 | CSARTGRSYEQYF | TGCAGCGCCCGAACTGGACGGTCCTACGAGCAGTACTTC
few | TRBJ2-7 | NA | TRBV6-6 | 12 | CASSYVKGEQYF | TGTGCCAGCAGTTACGTGAAGGGTGAGCAGTACTTC
NA | TRBJ2-7 | TRBD2 | TRBV29-1 | 18 | CSVEGVHEGTSGTYEQYF | TGCAGCGTTGAAGGCGTACACGAGGGGACTAGCGGAACCTACGAGCAGTACTTC
many | TRBJ2-3 | TRBD2 | TRBV7-3 | 15 | CASSITGTRVDTQYF | TGTGCCAGCAGCATTACCGGGACTAGGGTAGATACGCAGTATTTT
NA | TRBJ1-5 | TRBD1 | TRBV4-1 | 15 | CASSTTGQGIQPQHF | TGCGCCAGCAGCACGACGGGACAGGGCATCCAGCCCCAGCATTTT
few | TRBJ1-1 | NA | TRBV27 | 13 | CASSQGMNTEAFF | TGTGCCAGCAGTCAGGGTATGAACACTGAAGCTTTCTTT
NA | TRBJ2-1 | NA | TRBV29-1 | 14 | CSVESGGPVNEQFF | TGCAGCGTTGAAAGCGGAGGGCCGGTCAATGAGCAGTTCTTC
few | TRBJ2-7 | NA | TRBV4-1 | 16 | CASSQDLTSRTYEQYF | TGCGCCAGCAGCCAAGATCTGACTTCGCGTACCTACGAGCAGTACTTC
NA | TRBJ2-7 | TRBD1 | TRBV28 | 14 | CASSRDRLTYEQYF | TGTGCCAGCAGTCGGGACAGGCTAACCTACGAGCAGTACTTC